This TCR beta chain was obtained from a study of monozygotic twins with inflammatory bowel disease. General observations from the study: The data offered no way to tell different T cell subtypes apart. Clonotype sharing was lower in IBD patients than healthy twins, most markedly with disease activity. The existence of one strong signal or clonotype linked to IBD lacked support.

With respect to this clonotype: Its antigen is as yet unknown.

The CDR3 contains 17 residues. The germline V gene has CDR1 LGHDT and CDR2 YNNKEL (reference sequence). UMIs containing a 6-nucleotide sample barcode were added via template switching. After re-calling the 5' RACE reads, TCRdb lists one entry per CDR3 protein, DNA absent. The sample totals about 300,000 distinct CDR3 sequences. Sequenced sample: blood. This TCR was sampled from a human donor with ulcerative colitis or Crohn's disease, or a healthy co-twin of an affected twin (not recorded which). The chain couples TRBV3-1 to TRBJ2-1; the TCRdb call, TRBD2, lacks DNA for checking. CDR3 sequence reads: CASSFRTSRGAYNEQFF.